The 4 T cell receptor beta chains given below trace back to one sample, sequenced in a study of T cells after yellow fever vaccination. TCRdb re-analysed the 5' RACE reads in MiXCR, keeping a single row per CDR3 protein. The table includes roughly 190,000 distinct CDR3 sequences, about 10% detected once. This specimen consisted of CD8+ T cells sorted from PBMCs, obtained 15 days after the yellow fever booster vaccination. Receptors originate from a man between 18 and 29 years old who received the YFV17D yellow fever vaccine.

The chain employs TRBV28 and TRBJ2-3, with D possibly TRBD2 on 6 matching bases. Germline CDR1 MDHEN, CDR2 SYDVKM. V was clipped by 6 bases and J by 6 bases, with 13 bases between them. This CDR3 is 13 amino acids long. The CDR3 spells CASRAGGVDTQYF. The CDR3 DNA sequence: TGTGCCAGCAGGGCAGGCGGGGTGGATACGCAGTATTTT.

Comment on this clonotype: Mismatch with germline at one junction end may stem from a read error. For the CDR3, the DNA is TGTGCCAGCAGGTACTCGAATTCACCCCTCCACTTT. Translation gives CASRYSNSPLHF. This chain uses TRBV6-2 or TRBV6-3 with TRBJ1-6, with unresolved D. The CDR3 runs 12 residues. CDR1 and CDR2 (germline): MNHEY, SVGEGT.

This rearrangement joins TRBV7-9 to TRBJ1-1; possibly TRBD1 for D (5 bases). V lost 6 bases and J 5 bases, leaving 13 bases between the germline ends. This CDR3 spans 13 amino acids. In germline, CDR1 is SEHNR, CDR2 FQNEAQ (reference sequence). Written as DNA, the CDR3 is TGTGCCAGCAGGTCCGGGGGGGAAACTGAAGCTTTCTTT. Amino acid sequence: CASRSGGETEAFF.

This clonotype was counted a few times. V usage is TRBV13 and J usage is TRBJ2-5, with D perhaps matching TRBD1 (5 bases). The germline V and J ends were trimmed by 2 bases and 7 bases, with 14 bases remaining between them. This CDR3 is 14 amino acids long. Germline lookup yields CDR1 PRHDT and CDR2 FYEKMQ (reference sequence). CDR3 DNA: TGTGCCAGCAGCTTAATGACAGCACAGCGGACCCAGTACTTC. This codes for CASSLMTAQRTQYF.